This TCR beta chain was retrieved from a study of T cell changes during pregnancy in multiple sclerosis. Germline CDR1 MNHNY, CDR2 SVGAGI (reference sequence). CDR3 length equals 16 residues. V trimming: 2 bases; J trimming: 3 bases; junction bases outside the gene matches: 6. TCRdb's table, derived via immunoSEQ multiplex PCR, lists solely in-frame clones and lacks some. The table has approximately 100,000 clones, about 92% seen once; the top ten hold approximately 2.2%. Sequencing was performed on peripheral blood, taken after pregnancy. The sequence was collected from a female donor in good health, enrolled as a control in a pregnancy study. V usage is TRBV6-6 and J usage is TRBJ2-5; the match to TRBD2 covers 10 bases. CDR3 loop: CASSYERGGLKETQYF. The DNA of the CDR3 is TGTGCCAGCAGTTACGAGCGGGGGGGCTTGAAAGAGACCCAGTACTTC.